The source of this TCR beta chain is a study of beta chain features in type 1 diabetes (dated by TCRdb to the late 2010s). Background on the whole study: No differences in mean age, gender distribution, total cell number or subset yield were found between patients and healthy donors. Whereas all 30 or so donors provided naive and central memory subsets, regulatory and stem cell-like memory subsets were isolated from just 8 patients and roughly 8 healthy donors. Across all samples, almost 110 million sorted cells were examined, and cell number per subset correlated strongly with RNA yield. In the study, TCRB repertoires of sorted circulating CD4+ T cell subsets from recently diagnosed type 1 diabetes patients were compared with those of matched healthy donors.

Study-wide conclusions, independent of this receptor: Because cDNA was sequenced instead of genomic DNA, highly expressing activated cells could be over-represented, though the groups showed no difference in activation or CD3 levels. In all four CD4+ subsets, TCRB CDR3 length was moderately but significantly shorter in type 1 diabetes patients. Only small numbers of individuals were included in the HLA sub-analyses, which left unresolved whether HLA type had any influence on TCRB rearrangement. PCR may preferentially amplify shorter templates, but because patient and control samples were amplified and corrected together, any resulting skew would affect both groups equally. The naive, central memory and regulatory TCRB repertoires appeared to resemble one another more closely among patients than among healthy donors. Patients with type 1 diabetes made fewer insertions and deleted more nucleotides at VDJ recombination sites, implying thymic rearrangement abnormalities.

The CDR3 starts with the cysteine, ends with the phenylalanine, and has 14 residues. Only CDR3 DNA remains: 42 bases, in frame from the first base. The germline V gene encodes CDR1 LNHDA and CDR2 SQIVND (reference sequence). Trimming takes 5 bases off V and 3 bases off J; junction bases not matched to a gene: 5. All of the isolated RNA was reverse transcribed with the High Capacity cDNA Reverse Transcription Kit, so expressed TCRB transcripts were sequenced. Deep immunoSEQ sequencing was performed on naive, central memory and regulatory T cell samples, with an average of around 3.5 million total reads per sample. Sorted cells were lysed in RLT buffer, and RNA was extracted using DNase-treated RNeasy Micro or Mini kits according to cell number. Each cell subset was processed separately to prevent cross-contamination, with patient and healthy donor samples processed together. The immunoSEQ multiplex PCR was used to amplify TCRB sequences from cDNA, generating 87-bp fragments that spanned the CDR3 region. Sequencing of the amplicons was done on the Illumina HiSeq platform. As for how the authors treated the data: PCR bias was corrected computationally using synthetic template baselines, and reads within Hamming distance 2 were collapsed, with unmergeable singletons discarded. Reads were aligned against IMGT to assign V, D and J genes, CDR3 length and insertions or deletions at six rearrangement sites. Within each subset, clonotype counts were normalized to the number of sorted cells before true diversity and Gini coefficients were calculated with the tcR R package. The overlap coefficient, calculated on TCRB nucleotide sequences, was used to quantify repertoire sharing. Out-of-frame TCRB sequences from naive cells were analyzed to stand in for the pre-selection repertoire. TCRdb's version of the immuneACCESS table is confined to in-frame rearrangements and falls short of the full clone set. An unresolved V gene accounts for under half of the shortfall where checked; the remainder is of unknown origin. V, J and clone size derive from that table, while D and trimming were established from the DNA sequence. This sample lists a few hundred thousand clones; 10% to 15% were detected once. 0.017% of the sample comes from the top ten.

On this clone itself: The specificity of this receptor is unknown. Base quality data are lacking; no much larger clone is found one base away.

Each donor gave one peripheral blood draw, averaging roughly 100 mL, which was collected into heparinised tubes. A BD FACSAria II was used to sort naive, central memory, regulatory and stem cell-like memory CD4+ T cells with a panel that included CD45RO, CCR7, CD25, CD127, CD95 and CD27. Purity was above 95% for every sorted population. PBMCs were isolated immediately by Lymphoprep density gradient centrifugation and stained directly without culture. So that batch effects would be minimized, each experiment stained and sorted samples in pairs, pairing one healthy donor with one patient. The TCR sequence derives from a man aged 18 to 30 in good health. The chain uses TRBV19 and TRBJ2-5; 8 bases in between match TRBD2. Sequences were obtained from naive CD4+ T cells from blood. The sample's cell subset or site label is to be understood as: true naive CD4+ T cells. DNA sequence: TGTGCCAGTAGTCCCGGGGGGGGCGAAGAGACCCAGTACTTC. Its translation is CASSPGGGEETQYF.